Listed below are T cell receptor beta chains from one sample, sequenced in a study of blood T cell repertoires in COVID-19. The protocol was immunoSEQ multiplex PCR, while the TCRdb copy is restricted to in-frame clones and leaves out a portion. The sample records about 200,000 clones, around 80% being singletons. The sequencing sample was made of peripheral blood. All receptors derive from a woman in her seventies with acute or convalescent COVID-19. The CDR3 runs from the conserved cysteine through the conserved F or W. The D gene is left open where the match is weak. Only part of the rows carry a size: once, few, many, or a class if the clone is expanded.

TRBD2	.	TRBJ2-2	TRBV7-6	TGTGCCAGCAGCTTAGGTAGCGGGGTTCCCGGGGAGCTGTTTTTT	CASSLGSGVPGELFF
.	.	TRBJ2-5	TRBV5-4	TGTGCCAGCAGCTTGCGAGACAGCCAAGAGACCCAGTACTTC	CASSLRDSQETQYF
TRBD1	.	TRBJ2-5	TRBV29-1	TGCAGCGTTGCCTCGACAGGGGGGGCCGAAGAGACCCAGTACTTC	CSVASTGGAEETQYF
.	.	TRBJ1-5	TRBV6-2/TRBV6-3	TGTGCCAGCAGTTACTCGGCGGGCCGGGGGACTTATAGCAATCAGCCCCAGCATTTT	CASSYSAGRGTYSNQPQHF
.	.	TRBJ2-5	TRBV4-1	TGCGCCAGCAGCCAAGAGGCGACTCGTTTTCGAGAGACCCAGTACTTC	CASSQEATRFRETQYF
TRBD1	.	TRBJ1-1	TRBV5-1	TGCGCCAGCAGCTTAGCCGGGACAGTGAACACTGAAGCTTTCTTT	CASSLAGTVNTEAFF
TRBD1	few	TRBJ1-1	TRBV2	TGTGCCAGCAGCGACAGGGGGCAGGGCACTGAAGCTTTCTTT	CASSDRGQGTEAFF
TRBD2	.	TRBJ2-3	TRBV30	TGTGCCTGGAGTGTTCGGGGGGGCCGGACAGATACGCAGTATTTT	CAWSVRGGRTDTQYF
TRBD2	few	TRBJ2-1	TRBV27	TGTGCCAGCAGTCGACTAGCGGGGGGTGGGTCCTACAATGAGCAGTTCTTC	CASSRLAGGGSYNEQFF
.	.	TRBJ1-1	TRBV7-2	TGTGCCAGCAGCCGCAGGGTTTCGGATGAAGCTTTCTTT	CASSRRVSDEAFF
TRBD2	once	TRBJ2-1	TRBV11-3	TGTGCCAGCAGCTCAAGCGGGGGAAACAATGAGCAGTTCTTC	CASSSSGGNNEQFF
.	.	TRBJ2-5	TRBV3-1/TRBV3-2	TGTGCCAGCAGCCTGGGGGGTCGGGGGATCGGGACCCAGTACTTC	CASSLGGRGIGTQYF
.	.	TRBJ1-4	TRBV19	TGTGCCGTGGGGGCCTCAGGGACAACTAATGAAAAACTGTTTTTT	CAVGASGTTNEKLFF
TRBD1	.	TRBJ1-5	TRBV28	TGTGCCAGCAGTTTCCTCGACAGGGCCAATAGCAATCAGCCCCAGCATTTT	CASSFLDRANSNQPQHF
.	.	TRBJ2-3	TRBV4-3	TGCGCCAGCAGCCGATTAGCGGCCTCTAGCACAGATACGCAGTATTTT	CASSRLAASSTDTQYF
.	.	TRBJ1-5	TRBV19	TGTGCCAGTAGTATGCTGAGGGAGGGACAGCCCCAGCATTTT	CASSMLREGQPQHF
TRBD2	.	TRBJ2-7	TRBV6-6	TGTGCCAGCAGTTACGACTCTAGCGGGGTATACGAGCAGTACTTC	CASSYDSSGVYEQYF
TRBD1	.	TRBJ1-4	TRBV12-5	TGTGCTAGTGCCGACCCAAGGACAGGGGGCGGTGAAAAACTGTTTTTT	CASADPRTGGGEKLFF